This TCR beta chain was identified during a study of post-analysis software for immune sequencing data. Study overall: Relapsing-remitting, secondary progressive and progressive-relapsing multiple sclerosis courses were included.

Unique molecular identifiers were present in the TCR beta cDNA libraries. Each batch of about 0.95 to 10 million T cells produced hundreds of thousands of cDNA molecules. In TCRdb, the PCR reads were re-called with MiXCR into one record per CDR3 protein. This table holds 800,000 to 950,000 distinct CDR3 sequences, approximately 57% found once. General study results and limits: Roughly five TRBV segments appeared more often in patients than in controls, and TRBV5-6, TRBV5-1 and TRBV20-1 were among these. Samples from one preparation batch, clustered by F measure, grouped strongly together. The study found significantly lower normalized Chao1 diversity in multiple sclerosis patients than in controls.

About this clonotype: Its antigen is unknown.

The CDR3 loop spans 14 amino acids. Germline-derived CDR1 and CDR2 are DFQATT and SNEGSKA (reference sequence). V trimming: 6 bases; J trimming: 0 bases; junction bases outside the gene matches: 6. This clonotype originated in a girl aged 5-17 years with multiple sclerosis. The V and J genes are TRBV20-1 and TRBJ2-3, with 7 bases aligning to TRBD1. Sequenced sample: blood. The CDR3 sequence is CSARDSLSTDTQYF. In DNA, the CDR3 is TGCAGTGCCCGGGACAGCTTAAGCACAGATACGCAGTATTTT.